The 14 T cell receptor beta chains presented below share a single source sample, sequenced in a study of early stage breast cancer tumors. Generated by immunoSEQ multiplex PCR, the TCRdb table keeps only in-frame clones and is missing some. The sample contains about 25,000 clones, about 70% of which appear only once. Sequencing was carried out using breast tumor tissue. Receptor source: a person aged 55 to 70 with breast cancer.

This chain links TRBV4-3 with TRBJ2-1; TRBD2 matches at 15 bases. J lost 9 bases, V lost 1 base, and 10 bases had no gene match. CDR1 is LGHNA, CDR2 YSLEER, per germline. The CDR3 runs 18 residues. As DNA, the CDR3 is TGCGCCAGCAGCCAAGTCCTCGGACTAGCGGGAGGGCCCGTTGAGCAGTTCTTC. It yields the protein CASSQVLGLAGGPVEQFF.

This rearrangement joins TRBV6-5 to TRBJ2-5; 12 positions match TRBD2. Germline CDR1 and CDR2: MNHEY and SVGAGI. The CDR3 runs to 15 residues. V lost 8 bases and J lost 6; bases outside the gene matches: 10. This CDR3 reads CASGSRLAGVKTQYF. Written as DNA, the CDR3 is TGTGCCAGCGGATCCCGACTAGCGGGAGTCAAGACCCAGTACTTC.

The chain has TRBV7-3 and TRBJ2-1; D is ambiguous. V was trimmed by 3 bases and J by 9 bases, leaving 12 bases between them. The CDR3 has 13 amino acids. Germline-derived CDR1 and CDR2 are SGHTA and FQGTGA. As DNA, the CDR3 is TGTGCCAGCAGCTTGGCTAGGTACGGTGAGCAGTTCTTC. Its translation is CASSLARYGEQFF.

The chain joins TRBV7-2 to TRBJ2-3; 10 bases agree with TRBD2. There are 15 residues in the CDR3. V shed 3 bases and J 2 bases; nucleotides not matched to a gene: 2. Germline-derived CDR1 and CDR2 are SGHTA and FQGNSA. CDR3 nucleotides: TGTGCCAGCAGCTTCGGACTAGCGGCCACAGATACGCAGTATTTT. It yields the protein CASSFGLAATDTQYF.

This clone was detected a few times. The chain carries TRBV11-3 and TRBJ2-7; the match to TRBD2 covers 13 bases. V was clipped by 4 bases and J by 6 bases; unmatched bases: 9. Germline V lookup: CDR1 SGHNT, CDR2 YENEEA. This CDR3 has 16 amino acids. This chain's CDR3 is CASSSRGLAGRFEQYF. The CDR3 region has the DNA TGTGCCAGCAGCTCACGGGGACTAGCGGGACGTTTCGAGCAGTACTTC.

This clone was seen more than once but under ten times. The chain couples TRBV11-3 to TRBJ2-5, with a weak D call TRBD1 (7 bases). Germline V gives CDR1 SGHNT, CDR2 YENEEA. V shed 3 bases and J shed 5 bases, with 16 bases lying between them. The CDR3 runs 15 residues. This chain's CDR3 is CASSLRGQFFETQYF. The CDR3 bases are TGTGCCAGCAGCTTGCGGGGACAGTTTTTCGAGACCCAGTACTTC.

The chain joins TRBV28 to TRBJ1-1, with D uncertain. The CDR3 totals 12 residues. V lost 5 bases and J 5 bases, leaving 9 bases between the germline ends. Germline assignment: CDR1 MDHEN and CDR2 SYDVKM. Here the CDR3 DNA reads TGTGCCAGCAGTCGGGGTGGGACTGAAGCTTTCTTT. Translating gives CASSRGGTEAFF.

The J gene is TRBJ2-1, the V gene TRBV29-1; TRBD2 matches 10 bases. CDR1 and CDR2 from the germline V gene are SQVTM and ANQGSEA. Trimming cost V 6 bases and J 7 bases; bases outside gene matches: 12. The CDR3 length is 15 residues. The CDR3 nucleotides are TGCAGCGTAAACCTCCCTAGCGGGAGAGGGAATGAGCAGTTCTTC. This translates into CSVNLPSGRGNEQFF.

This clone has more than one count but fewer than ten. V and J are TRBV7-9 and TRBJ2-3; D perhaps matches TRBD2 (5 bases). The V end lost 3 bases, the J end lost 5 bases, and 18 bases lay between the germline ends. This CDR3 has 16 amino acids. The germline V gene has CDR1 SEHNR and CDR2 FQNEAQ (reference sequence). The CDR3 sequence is CASSFSGSPGGDTQYF. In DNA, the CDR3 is TGTGCCAGCAGCTTTTCGGGGTCCCCCGGCGGAGATACGCAGTATTTT.

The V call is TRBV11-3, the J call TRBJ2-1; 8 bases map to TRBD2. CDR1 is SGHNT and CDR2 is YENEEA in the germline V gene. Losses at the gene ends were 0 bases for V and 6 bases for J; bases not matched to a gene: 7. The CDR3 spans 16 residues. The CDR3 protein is CASSLEGGGGLNEQFF. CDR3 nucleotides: TGTGCCAGCAGCTTAGAAGGCGGCGGGGGGCTCAATGAGCAGTTCTTC.

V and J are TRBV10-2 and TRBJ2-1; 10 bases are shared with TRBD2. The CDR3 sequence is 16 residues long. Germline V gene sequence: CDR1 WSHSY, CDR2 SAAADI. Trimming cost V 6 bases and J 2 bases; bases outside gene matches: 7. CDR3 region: CASSPVSGRTYNEQFF. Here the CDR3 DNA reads TGCGCCAGCAGCCCGGTTAGCGGGAGGACCTACAATGAGCAGTTCTTC.

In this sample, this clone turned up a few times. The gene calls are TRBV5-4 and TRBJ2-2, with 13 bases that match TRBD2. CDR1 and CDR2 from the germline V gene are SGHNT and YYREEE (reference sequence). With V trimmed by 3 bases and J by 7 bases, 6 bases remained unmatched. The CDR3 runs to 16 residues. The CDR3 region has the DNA TGTGCCAGCAGCTGGACTAGCGGGAGTTTGGGCGGGGAGCTGTTTTTT. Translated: CASSWTSGSLGGELFF.

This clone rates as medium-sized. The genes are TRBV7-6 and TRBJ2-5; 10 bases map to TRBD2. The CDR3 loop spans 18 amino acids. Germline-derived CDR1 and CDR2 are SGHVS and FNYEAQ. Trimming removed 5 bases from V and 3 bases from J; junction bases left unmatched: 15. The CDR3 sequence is CASSARASGRDLKETQYF. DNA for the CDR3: TGTGCCAGCAGCGCTCGAGCGAGCGGGAGGGACCTAAAAGAGACCCAGTACTTC.

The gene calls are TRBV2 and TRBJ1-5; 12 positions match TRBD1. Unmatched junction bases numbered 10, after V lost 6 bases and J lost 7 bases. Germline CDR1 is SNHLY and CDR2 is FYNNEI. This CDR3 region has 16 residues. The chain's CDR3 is CASSLLGTGGSQPQHF. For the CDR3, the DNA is TGTGCCAGCAGCCTCTTAGGGACAGGGGGCAGCCAGCCCCAGCATTTT.